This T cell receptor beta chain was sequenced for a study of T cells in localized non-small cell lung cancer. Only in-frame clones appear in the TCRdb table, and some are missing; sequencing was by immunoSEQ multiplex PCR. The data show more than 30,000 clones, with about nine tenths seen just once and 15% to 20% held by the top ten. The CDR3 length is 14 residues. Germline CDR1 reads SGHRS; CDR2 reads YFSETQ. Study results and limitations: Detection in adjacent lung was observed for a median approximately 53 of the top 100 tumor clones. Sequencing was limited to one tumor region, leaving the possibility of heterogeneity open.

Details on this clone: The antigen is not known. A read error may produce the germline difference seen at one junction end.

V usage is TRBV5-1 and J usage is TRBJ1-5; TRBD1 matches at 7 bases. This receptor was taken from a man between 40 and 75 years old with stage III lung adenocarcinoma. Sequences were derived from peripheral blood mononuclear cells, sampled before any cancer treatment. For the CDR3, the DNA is TGCGCCAGCAGCTTGGAAGGGGGCGGTCAGCCTCAGCATTTT. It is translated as CASSLEGGGQPQHF.